The next 14 T cell receptor beta chains were all read from a single sample in a study of T cells in Graves' hyperthyroidism and ophthalmopathy. TCR beta CDR3 region amplification was performed from RNA transcripts. Researchers ran a first-round RT-PCR on the TCR CDR3 using the HTBI primer set. TCRdb fed the multiplex PCR reads into MiXCR, producing one record per CDR3 protein. The repertoire holds 340,000 or so distinct CDR3 sequences, with around 17% as singletons. Sequenced material: blood. Source of these receptors: a man aged 25 to 45 with Graves' hyperthyroidism.

This clonotype was seen only a few times. This rearrangement joins TRBV10-3 to TRBJ2-2, with 9 nucleotides matching TRBD1. The trim removed 10 bases at V and 3 bases at J, leaving 3 bases unmatched. Germline CDR1 reads ENHRY; CDR2 reads SYGVKD. CDR3 length equals 13 residues. CDR3 sequence: CATRTGDTGELFF. The CDR3 coding sequence is TGTGCCACCCGGACAGGGGACACCGGGGAGCTGTTTTTT.

In its sample, this clonotype was seen many times. J is TRBJ1-5 and V is TRBV12-3 or TRBV12-4; the D gene is possibly TRBD1 (6 bases). Trimming cost V 3 bases and J 0 bases, with 12 bases left between them. CDR3 length equals 16 residues. The CDR3 region has the DNA TGTGCCAGCAGTTTTGGACAGCACTATAGCAATCAGCCCCAGCATTTT. Translation gives CASSFGQHYSNQPQHF.

The V gene is TRBV6-5, the J gene TRBJ1-5, with D unresolved. This CDR3 has 14 residues. The germline V gene encodes CDR1 MNHEY and CDR2 SVGAGI. The V gene lost 2 bases and the J gene lost 4 bases, with 9 bases spanning the gap. CDR3 sequence: CASSYGPSNQPQHF. CDR3 coding DNA: TGTGCCAGCAGTTACGGGCCGAGTAATCAGCCCCAGCATTTT.

The chain recombines TRBV28 with TRBJ1-6, with D possibly matching TRBD1 (5 bases). CDR3 length: 13 residues. Germline CDR1 MDHEN, CDR2 SYDVKM. With 3 bases removed from V and 10 bases from J, the gap between germline ends came to 10 bases. This CDR3 is CASSLQGKSPLHF. CDR3 nucleotides: TGTGCCAGCAGTTTGCAGGGTAAATCACCCCTCCACTTT.

The sample holds many counts of this clonotype. The chain uses TRBV2 and TRBJ2-3, with TRBD2 matching 13 bases. Germline CDR1 is SNHLY and CDR2 is FYNNEI. J was trimmed by 0 bases and V by 5 bases; bases with no gene match: 14. CDR3 length: 20 amino acids. In nucleotides, the CDR3 is TGTGCCAGCAGTACCTCCCGGACTAGCGGGAGACCTCTTAGCACAGATACGCAGTATTTT. Translated, it gives CASSTSRTSGRPLSTDTQYF.

This rearrangement joins TRBV14 to TRBJ2-5; weak D call: TRBD2 (5 bases). The CDR3 extends over 16 amino acids. Germline loops: CDR1 SGHDN, CDR2 FVKESK. The germline V and J ends were trimmed by 0 bases and 5 bases, with 16 bases remaining between them. The chain's CDR3 is CASSQDDPGLRETQYF. CDR3 in DNA: TGTGCCAGCAGCCAAGATGATCCGGGATTGAGGGAGACCCAGTACTTC.

A few counts support this clonotype. For the CDR3, the DNA is TGTGCCAGCAGCGTTGTTCCCACTCCCGAGGATGAGCAGTTCTTC. Encoded protein: CASSVVPTPEDEQFF. This chain joins TRBV9 and TRBJ2-1; unclear D gene. Per germline, CDR1 SGDLS and CDR2 YYNGEE. This CDR3 has 15 amino acids. With 2 bases removed from V and 8 bases from J, the gap between germline ends came to 17 bases.

This clonotype was seen repeatedly, ten times or more. Its ends do not fully match the called genes, so a read error is possible. The V call is TRBV29-1, the J call TRBJ1-1; D unclear. Germline V gives CDR1 SQVTM, CDR2 ANQGSEA. The CDR3 is made up of 13 amino acids. This CDR3 reads CSVEGGGYTEAFF. The CDR3 region has the DNA TGCAGCGTGGAAGGAGGAGGTTATACTGAAGCTTTCTTT.

Ten or more counts support this clonotype. The chain recombines TRBV5-1 with TRBJ2-3; D is unresolved. V dropped 4 bases and J dropped 3 bases, with 15 bases sitting between them. The CDR3 runs 15 residues. CDR1 SGHRS and CDR2 YFSETQ come from the germline V gene. This CDR3 is CASSVSKRMTDTQYF. For the CDR3, the DNA is TGCGCCAGCAGCGTATCGAAAAGGATGACAGATACGCAGTATTTT.

This clonotype was detected many times. This chain connects TRBV7-9 to TRBJ2-1; D call uncertain. Germline assignment: CDR1 SEHNR and CDR2 FQNEAQ (reference sequence). CDR3 size: 14 residues. Trimming removed 5 bases at V and 8 bases at J, with 16 bases between. The CDR3 DNA is TGTGCCAGCAGCGCCGCGATCCCCCCCCATGAGCAGTTCTTC. Amino acid sequence: CASSAAIPPHEQFF.

Ten or more counts support this clonotype. The genes are TRBV5-1 and TRBJ2-2, with no clear D. Trimming stripped 4 bases from V and 4 bases from J, with 8 bases between. Germline CDR1 SGHRS, CDR2 YFSETQ. The CDR3 has 13 amino acids. The CDR3 DNA reads TGCGCCAGCAGCCTTTTCGGCACCGGGGAGCTGTTTTTT. Protein sequence: CASSLFGTGELFF.

This clonotype appeared many times. The V gene is TRBV2, the J gene TRBJ1-1, with unresolved D. The CDR3 totals 13 residues. The germline gives CDR1 SNHLY, CDR2 FYNNEI. V lost 5 bases to trimming and J lost 4 bases, with 11 bases between them. The CDR3 sequence: CASSRTGSTEAFF. CDR3 nucleotide sequence: TGTGCCAGCAGTAGGACGGGGAGCACTGAAGCTTTCTTT.

The sample holds a few counts of this clonotype. The chain carries TRBV13 and TRBJ2-1; D tentatively fits TRBD1 or TRBD2 (5 bases each). The V gene lost 5 bases and the J gene lost 4 bases, with 15 bases spanning the gap. The CDR3 is made up of 15 amino acids. Per germline, CDR1 PRHDT and CDR2 FYEKMQ (reference sequence). CDR3 region: CASSNRDQTYNEQFF. The CDR3 DNA follows: TGTGCCAGCAGCAACCGGGACCAAACTTACAATGAGCAGTTCTTC.

This sequence joins TRBV5-5 and TRBJ2-3, with D perhaps TRBD2 (5 bases). The V gene's germline CDR1 is SGHKS and CDR2 YYEKEE (reference sequence). V lost 2 bases and J lost 4, with 11 bases in between. The CDR3 totals 14 residues. The chain's CDR3 is CASSFRTASDTQYF. CDR3 DNA sequence: TGTGCCAGCAGCTTCCGGACTGCCTCAGATACGCAGTATTTT.